Reported below is one T cell receptor beta chain. Its cognate antigen is unknown. The source of the sample is a study of T cell responses to AZD1222 COVID-19 vaccine. Overall study results and limits: Spike as a whole was targeted by vaccine-associated CD4 TCRs, dominant at 160-218 and 743-854. Seropositive status at baseline applied to only five to seven AZD1222 recipients. The donors showed a predominance of white British ancestry and of females, with possible underestimation of clonal diversity. In the spike-specific TCR repertoire, nearly half reportedly target unmutated variant regions.

The assay was immunoSEQ multiplex PCR, and TCRdb's table has in-frame clones only and misses some. Of tens of thousands of clones in the sample, around four fifths were seen once. The V gene end was trimmed by 6 bases and the J gene end by 4 bases; junction bases not matched to a gene: 12. This CDR3 contains 18 residues. Looked up from germline, CDR1 is LNHDA and CDR2 is SQIVND (reference sequence). This chain connects TRBV19 to TRBJ2-2, with TRBD2 matching over 12 bases. Sequencing was performed on peripheral blood, taken on day 0 of AZD1222 vaccination. The clonotype was recovered from an adult in good health. The CDR3 DNA reads TGTGCCAGTAGACGACTAGCGGGAGCGGCTCGGGGCACCGGGGAGCTGTTTTTT. This encodes CASRRLAGAARGTGELFF.